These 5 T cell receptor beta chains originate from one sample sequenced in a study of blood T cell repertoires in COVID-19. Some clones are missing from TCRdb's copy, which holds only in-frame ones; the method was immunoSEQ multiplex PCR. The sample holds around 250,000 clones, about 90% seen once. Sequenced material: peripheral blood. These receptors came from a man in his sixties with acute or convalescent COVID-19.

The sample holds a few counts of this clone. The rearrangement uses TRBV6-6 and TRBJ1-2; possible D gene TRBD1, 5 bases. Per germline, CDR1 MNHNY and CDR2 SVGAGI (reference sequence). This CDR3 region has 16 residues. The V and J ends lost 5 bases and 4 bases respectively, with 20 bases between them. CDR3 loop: CASSREVPQTGYGYTF. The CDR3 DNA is TGTGCCAGCAGTCGGGAAGTCCCTCAAACAGGCTATGGCTACACCTTC.

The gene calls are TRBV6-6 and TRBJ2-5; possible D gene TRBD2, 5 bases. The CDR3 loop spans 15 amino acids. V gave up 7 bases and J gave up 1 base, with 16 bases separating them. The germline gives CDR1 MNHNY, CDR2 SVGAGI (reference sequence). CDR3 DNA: TGTGCCAGCATCCTGGGGAGCGGAGGCCAAGAGACCCAGTACTTC. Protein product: CASILGSGGQETQYF.

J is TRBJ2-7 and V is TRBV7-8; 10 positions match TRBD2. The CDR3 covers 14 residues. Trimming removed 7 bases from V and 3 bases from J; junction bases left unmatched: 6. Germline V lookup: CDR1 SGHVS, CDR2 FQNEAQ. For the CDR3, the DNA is TGTGCCAGCAAACTAGCGGGGTCGTTCTACGAGCAGTACTTC. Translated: CASKLAGSFYEQYF.

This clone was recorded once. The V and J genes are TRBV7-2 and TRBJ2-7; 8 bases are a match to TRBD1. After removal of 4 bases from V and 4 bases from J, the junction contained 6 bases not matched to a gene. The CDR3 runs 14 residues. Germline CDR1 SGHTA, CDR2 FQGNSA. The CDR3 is CASSSGQGAYEQYF. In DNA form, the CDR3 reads TGTGCCAGCAGCTCCGGCCAGGGGGCATACGAGCAGTACTTC. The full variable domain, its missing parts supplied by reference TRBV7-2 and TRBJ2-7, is GAGVSQSPSNKVTEKGKDVELRCDPISGHTALYWYRQSLGQGLEFLIYFQGNSAPDKSGLPSDRFSAERTGGSVSTLTIQRTQQEDSAVYLCASSSGQGAYEQYFGPGTRLTVT.

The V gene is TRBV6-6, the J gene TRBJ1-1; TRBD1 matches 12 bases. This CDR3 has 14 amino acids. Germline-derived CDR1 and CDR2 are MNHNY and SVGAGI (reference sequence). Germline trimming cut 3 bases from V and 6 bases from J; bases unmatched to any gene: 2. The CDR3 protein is CASSYGTGGSEAFF. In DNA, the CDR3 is TGTGCCAGCAGTTATGGGACAGGGGGCTCTGAAGCTTTCTTT.